This T cell receptor (beta chain) is drawn from a study of cytomegalovirus exposure and HLA in healthy donors. Vbeta (60) and Jbeta (13) primers were used in the PCR. Method: immunoSEQ multiplex PCR; TCRdb's copy keeps in-frame clones and lacks some. The sample lists more than 80,000 clones, around 70% seen once, with around 2.5% in the top ten. Trimming pared 0 bases from V and 6 bases from J, leaving 9 bases between. The CDR3 is 14 amino acids. In germline, CDR1 is SGHAT, CDR2 FQNNGV. Sequencing was carried out using PBMCs. V usage is TRBV11-2 and J usage is TRBJ1-5, with a weak D call TRBD1 (5 bases). The TCR originated in a man between 45 and 60 years old in good health and CMV-seronegative. CDR3 DNA sequence: TGTGCCAGCAGCTTAGAAAGGGGTTCTCAGCCCCAGCATTTT. This translates into CASSLERGSQPQHF.